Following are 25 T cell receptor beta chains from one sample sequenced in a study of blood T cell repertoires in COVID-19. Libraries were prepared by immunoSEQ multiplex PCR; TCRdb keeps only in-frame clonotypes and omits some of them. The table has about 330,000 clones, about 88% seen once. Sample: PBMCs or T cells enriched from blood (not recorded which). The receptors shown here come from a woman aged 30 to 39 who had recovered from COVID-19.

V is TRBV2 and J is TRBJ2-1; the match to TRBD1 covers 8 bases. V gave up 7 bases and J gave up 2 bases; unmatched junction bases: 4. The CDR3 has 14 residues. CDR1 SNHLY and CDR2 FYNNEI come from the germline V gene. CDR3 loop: CASIYRGAYNEQFF. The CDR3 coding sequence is TGTGCCAGCATTTACAGGGGGGCCTACAATGAGCAGTTCTTC. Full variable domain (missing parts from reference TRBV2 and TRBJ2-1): EPEVTQTPSHQVTQMGQEVILRCVPISNHLYFYWYRQILGQKVEFLVSFYNNEISEKSEIFDDQFSVERPDGSNFTLKIRSTKLEDSAMYFCASIYRGAYNEQFFGPGTRLTVL.

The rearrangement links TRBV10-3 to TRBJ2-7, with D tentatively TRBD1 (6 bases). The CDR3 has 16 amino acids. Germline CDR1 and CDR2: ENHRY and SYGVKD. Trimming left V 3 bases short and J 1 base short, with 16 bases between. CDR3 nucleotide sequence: TGTGCCATCAGTGATCCGCAACGGGACACTTCCTACGAGCAGTACTTC. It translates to CAISDPQRDTSYEQYF.

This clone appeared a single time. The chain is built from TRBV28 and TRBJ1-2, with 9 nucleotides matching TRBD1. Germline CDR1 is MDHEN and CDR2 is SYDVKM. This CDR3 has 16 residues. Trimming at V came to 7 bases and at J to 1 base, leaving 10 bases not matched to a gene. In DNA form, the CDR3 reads TGTGCCAGCATCATGGGGGGACAGGGCATTAACTATGGCTACACCTTC. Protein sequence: CASIMGGQGINYGYTF.

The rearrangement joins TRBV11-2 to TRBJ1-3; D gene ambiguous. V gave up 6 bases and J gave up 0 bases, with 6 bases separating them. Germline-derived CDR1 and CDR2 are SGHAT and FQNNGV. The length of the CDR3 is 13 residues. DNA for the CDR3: TGTGCCAGCAGGCTAAGCTCTGGAAACACCATATATTTT. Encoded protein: CASRLSSGNTIYF.

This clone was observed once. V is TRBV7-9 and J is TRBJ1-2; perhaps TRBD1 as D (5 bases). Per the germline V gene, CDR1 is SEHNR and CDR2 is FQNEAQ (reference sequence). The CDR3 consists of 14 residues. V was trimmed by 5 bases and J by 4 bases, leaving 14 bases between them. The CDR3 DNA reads TGTGCCAGCAGCCTAGACAGTCTAACCTATGGCTACACCTTC. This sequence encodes CASSLDSLTYGYTF. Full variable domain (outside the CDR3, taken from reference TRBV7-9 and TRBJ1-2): DTGVSQNPRHKITKRGQNVTFRCDPISEHNRLYWYRQTLGQGPEFLTYFQNEAQLEKSRLLSDRFSAERPKGSFSTLEIQRTEQGDSAMYLCASSLDSLTYGYTFGSGTRLTVV.

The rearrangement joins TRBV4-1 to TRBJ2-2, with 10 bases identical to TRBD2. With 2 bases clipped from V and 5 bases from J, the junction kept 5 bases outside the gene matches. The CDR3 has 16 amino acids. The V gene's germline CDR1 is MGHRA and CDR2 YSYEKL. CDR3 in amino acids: CASSQQLAGETGELFF. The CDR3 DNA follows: TGCGCCAGCAGCCAACAGCTAGCGGGGGAGACCGGGGAGCTGTTTTTT.

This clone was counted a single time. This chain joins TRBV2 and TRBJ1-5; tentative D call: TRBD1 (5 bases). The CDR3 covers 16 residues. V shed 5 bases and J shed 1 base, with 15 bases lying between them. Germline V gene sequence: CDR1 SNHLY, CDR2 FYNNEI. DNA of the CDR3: TGTGCCAGCAGTCCCGGGGGGGGAAAGAGCAATCAGCCCCAGCATTTT. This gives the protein CASSPGGGKSNQPQHF.

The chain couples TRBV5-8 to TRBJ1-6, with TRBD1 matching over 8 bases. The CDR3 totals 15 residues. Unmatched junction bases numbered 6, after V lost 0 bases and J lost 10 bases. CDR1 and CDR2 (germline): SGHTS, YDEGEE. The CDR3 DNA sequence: TGTGCCAGCAGCTTGGTGTCAGGGGGCCGATCACCCCTCCACTTT. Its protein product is CASSLVSGGRSPLHF.

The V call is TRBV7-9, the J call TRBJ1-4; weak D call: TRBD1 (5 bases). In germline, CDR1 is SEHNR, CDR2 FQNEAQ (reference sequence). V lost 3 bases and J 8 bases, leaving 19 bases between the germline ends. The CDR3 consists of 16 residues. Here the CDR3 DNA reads TGTGCCAGCAGCTTTGGGCTATCAGGGCCCGGGGAAAAACTGTTTTTT. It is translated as CASSFGLSGPGEKLFF.

Here the CDR3 DNA reads TGTGCCAGCAGTTTATACAGGGAAGAGACCCAGTACTTC. It codes for CASSLYREETQYF. The gene calls are TRBV12-3 or TRBV12-4 and TRBJ2-5; D possibly corresponds to TRBD1 (6 bases). The CDR3 runs 13 residues. The ends were cut back, 2 bases at V and 3 bases at J, with 7 bases in the middle.

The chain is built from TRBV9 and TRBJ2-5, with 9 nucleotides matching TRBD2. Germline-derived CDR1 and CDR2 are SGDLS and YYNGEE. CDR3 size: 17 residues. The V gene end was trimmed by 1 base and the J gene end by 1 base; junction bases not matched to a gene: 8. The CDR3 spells CASSVSLAGTFQETQYF. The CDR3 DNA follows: TGTGCCAGCAGCGTAAGTCTAGCGGGAACCTTCCAAGAGACCCAGTACTTC.

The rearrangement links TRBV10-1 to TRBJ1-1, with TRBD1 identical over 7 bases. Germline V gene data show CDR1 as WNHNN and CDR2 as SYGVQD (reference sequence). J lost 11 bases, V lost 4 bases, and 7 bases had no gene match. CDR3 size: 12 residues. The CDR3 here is CASSVTGVGAFF. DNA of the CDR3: TGCGCCAGCAGTGTCACAGGGGTCGGGGCTTTCTTT.

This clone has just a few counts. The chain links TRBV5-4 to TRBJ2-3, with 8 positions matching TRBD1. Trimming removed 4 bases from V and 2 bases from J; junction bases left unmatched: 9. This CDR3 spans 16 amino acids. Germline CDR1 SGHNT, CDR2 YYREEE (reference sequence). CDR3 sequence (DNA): TGTGCCAGCAGCCATTCCGGGACAGGCTCCACAGATACGCAGTATTTT. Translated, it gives CASSHSGTGSTDTQYF.

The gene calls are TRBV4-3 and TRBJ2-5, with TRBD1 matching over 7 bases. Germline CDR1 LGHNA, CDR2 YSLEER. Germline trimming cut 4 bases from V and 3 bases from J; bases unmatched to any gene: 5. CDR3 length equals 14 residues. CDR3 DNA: TGCGCCAGCAGCCTAGCCGGGACAGAAGAGACCCAGTACTTC. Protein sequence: CASSLAGTEETQYF.

CDR3 DNA: TGTGCCAGCAGCTCATTTAATGAGCAGTTCTTC. This codes for CASSSFNEQFF. This rearrangement joins TRBV11-2 to TRBJ2-1; no reliable D call. CDR3 size: 11 residues. The V end was cut by 4 bases, the J end by 7 bases, with 5 bases between. The germline gives CDR1 SGHAT, CDR2 FQNNGV.

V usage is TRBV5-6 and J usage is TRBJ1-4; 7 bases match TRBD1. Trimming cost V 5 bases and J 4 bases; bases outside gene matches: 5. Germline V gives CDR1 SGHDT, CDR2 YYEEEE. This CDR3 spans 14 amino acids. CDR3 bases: TGTGCCAGCAGGGTACAGGGGATTAATGAAAAACTGTTTTTT. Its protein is CASRVQGINEKLFF.

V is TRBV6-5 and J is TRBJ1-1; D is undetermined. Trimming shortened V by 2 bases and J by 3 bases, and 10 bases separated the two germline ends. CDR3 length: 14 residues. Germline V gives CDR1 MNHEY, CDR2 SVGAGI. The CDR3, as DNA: TGTGCCAGCAGTTACGCGGGAGCGGACACTGAAGCTTTCTTT. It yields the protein CASSYAGADTEAFF.

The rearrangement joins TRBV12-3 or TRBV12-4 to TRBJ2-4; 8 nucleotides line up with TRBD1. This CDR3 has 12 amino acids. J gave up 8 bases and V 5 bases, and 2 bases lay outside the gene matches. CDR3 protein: CASSLTGDIQYF. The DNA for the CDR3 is TGTGCCAGCAGTCTGACAGGGGACATTCAGTACTTC.

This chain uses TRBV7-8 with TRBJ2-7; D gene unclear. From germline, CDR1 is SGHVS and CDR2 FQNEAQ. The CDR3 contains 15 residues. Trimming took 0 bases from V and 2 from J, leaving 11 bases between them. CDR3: CASSLAPARAYEQYF. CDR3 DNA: TGTGCCAGCAGCTTAGCCCCGGCTCGGGCCTACGAGCAGTACTTC.

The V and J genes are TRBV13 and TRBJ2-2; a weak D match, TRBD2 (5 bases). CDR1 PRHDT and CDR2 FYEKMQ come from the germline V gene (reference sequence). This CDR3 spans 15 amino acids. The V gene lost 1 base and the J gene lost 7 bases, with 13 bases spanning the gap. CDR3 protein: CASSLVRGRNGELFF. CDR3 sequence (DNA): TGTGCCAGCAGCTTAGTTCGGGGAAGGAACGGGGAGCTGTTTTTT.

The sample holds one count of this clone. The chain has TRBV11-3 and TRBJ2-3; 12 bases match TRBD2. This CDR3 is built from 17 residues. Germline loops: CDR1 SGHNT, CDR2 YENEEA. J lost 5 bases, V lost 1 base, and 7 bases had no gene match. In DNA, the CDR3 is TGTGCCAGCAGCTTAGGACGATCTAGCGGGGGGGGAGATACGCAGTATTTT. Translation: CASSLGRSSGGGDTQYF.

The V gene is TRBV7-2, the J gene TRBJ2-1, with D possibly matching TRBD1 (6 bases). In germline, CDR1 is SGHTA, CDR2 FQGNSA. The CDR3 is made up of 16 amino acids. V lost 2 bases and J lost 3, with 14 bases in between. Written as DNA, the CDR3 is TGTGCCAGCAGCTTATGGGGCACAGGGAACTACAATGAGCAGTTCTTC. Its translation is CASSLWGTGNYNEQFF.

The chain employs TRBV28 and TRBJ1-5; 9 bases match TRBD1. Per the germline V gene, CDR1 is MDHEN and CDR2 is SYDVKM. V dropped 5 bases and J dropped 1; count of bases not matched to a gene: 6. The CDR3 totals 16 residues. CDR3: CASSPPTGGSNQPQHF. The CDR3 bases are TGTGCCAGCAGTCCCCCGACAGGGGGGAGCAATCAGCCCCAGCATTTT.

CDR3 nucleotide sequence: TGCAGCGCCACAGGTACCGAGGATGAAAAACTGTTTTTT. Residues: CSATGTEDEKLFF. This rearrangement joins TRBV29-1 to TRBJ1-4, with D possibly being TRBD1 (5 bases). The CDR3 contains 13 residues. Germline values: CDR1 SQVTM, CDR2 ANQGSEA. Trimming removed 7 bases at V and 6 bases at J, with 15 bases between.

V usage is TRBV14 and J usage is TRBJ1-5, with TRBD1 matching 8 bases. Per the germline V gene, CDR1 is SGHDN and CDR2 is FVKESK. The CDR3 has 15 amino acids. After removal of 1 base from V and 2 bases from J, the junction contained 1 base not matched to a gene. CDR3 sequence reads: CASSQAGGGNQPQHF. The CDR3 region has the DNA TGTGCCAGCAGCCAAGCAGGGGGCGGCAATCAGCCCCAGCATTTT.